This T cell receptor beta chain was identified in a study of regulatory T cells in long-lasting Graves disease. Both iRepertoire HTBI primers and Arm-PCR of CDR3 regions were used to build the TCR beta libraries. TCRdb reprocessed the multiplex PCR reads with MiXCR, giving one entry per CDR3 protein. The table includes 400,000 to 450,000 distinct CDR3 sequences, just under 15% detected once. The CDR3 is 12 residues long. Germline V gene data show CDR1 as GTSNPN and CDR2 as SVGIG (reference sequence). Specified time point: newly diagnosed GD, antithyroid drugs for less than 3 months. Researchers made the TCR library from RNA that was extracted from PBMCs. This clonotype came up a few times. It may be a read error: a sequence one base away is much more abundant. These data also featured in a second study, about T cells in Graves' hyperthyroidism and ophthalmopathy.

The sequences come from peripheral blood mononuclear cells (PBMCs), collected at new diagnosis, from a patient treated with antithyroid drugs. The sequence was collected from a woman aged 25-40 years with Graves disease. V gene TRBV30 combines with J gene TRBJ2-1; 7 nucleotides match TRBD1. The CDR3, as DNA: TGTGCCACATCACAGGGGTACAATGAGCAGCTCTTC. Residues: CATSQGYNEQLF. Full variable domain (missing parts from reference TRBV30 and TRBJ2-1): SQTIHQWPATLVQPVGSPLSLECTVEGTSNPNLYWYRQAAGRGLQLLFYSVGIGQISSEVPQNLSASRPQDRQFILSSKKLLLSDSGFYLCATSQGYNEQLFGPGTRLTVL.